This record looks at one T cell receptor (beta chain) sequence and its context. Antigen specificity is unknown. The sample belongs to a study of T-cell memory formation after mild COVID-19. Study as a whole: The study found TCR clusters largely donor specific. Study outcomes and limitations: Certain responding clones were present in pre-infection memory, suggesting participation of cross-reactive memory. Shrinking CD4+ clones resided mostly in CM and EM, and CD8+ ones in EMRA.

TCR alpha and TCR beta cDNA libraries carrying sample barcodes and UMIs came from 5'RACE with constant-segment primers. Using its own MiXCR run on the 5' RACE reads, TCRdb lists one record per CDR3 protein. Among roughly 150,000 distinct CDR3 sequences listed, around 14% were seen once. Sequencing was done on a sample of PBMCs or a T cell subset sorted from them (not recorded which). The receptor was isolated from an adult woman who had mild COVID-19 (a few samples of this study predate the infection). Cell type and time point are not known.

CDR3 sequence: CASLSITGTGSYEQYF. CDR3 coding DNA: TGTGCCAGCCTTAGTATCACCGGGACAGGCTCCTACGAGCAGTACTTC. The V and J genes are TRBV2 and TRBJ2-7, with 8 bases lining up with TRBD1. J gave up 0 bases and V 8 bases, and 12 bases lay outside the gene matches. The germline gives CDR1 SNHLY, CDR2 FYNNEI. The CDR3 spans 16 residues. Variable domain in full (rest from reference TRBV2 and TRBJ2-7): EPEVTQTPSHQVTQMGQEVILRCVPISNHLYFYWYRQILGQKVEFLVSFYNNEISEKSEIFDDQFSVERPDGSNFTLKIRSTKLEDSAMYFCASLSITGTGSYEQYFGPGTRLTVT.